The present TCR beta chain was sequenced within a study of CD8+ T cells in alopecia areata (dated by TCRdb to 2016 to 2018). Turning to the overall study: Treated patients were enrolled in an open-label pilot trial of oral tofacitinib, 5 to 10 mg twice daily, for moderate-to-severe alopecia areata. Biopsies were taken from tofacitinib-treated patients at baseline and again at 4 and 24 weeks into treatment, and several of those patients also had a later scalp biopsy. Clonality in the scalp was compared among normal scalp (n=4), patchy alopecia areata scalp (n=8), and alopecia totalis/universalis scalp (n=8). TCRbeta CDR3 regions were amplified by immunoSEQ multiplex PCR with 35 Vbeta forward and 13 Jbeta reverse primers. Scalp tissue and sorted CD4+ and CD8+ peripheral blood T cells from patchy and totalis/universalis alopecia areata patients and from healthy controls were covered by human TCRbeta sequencing. RNA was obtained with the PAXgene miRNA kit for fixed scalp, the miRNeasy kit for PBMCs, and the RNeasy kit for mouse skin. Tofacitinib was administered for 6 to 18 months, and 6 months of follow-up off drug were then conducted to assess delayed response and recurrence. In both human patients and the C3H/HeJ mouse model, the study applied high-throughput TCRbeta sequencing to look at T cell clonal expansion in alopecia areata. In treated patients, disease severity was measured using the SALT score, which gives the percentage of scalp surface area affected. Study-wide findings and limitations: During tofacitinib treatment, many expanded lesional clones stuck around in both scalp and blood, and this persistence may partly explain why relapse happens after treatment is stopped. Shared TCR sequences between patients were less evident than in mice, which may be partly attributable to HLA diversity in the patient population. Because the treated cohort was small and had only one nonresponder, larger studies are needed to examine links between baseline CD8+ expansion and response. Tofacitinib significantly lowered scalp clonality and the number of expanded CD8+ clones among the top 100 scalp clones. Scalp TCR repertoire analysis is complicated because resident alphabeta T cells in normal human skin are also sequenced, whereas mouse skin is dominated by gammadelta T cells. Lesional scalp, especially in alopecia totalis/universalis, showed higher clonality and more expanded CD8+ clones than normal scalp, suggesting antigenic drive.

The library was made by the immunoSEQ multiplex PCR assay. For TCR sequencing, RNA was extracted from every sample and reverse transcribed into cDNA to serve as template. First-strand cDNA was synthesized using SuperScript III with a 2:1 mix of oligo-dT and random hexamers. Amplification bias was assessed with a synthetic immune receptor repertoire, and residual bias was removed computationally. On the authors' methods: After raw reads were preprocessed to remove errors, the CDR3 was defined following IMGT conventions as running from the conserved cysteine to phenylalanine. Clonality was computed by normalizing Shannon entropy by log2 of the number of productive unique TCRs and subtracting the result from 1. Whether scalp clones were CD4 or CD8 was inferred by matching scalp TCRbeta sequences against CD4 and CD8 repertoires sorted from blood. TCRdb stores this immuneACCESS table with in-frame sequences only. Part of the clones is absent; in the studies checked, under half of the shortfall reflects unresolved V genes, and no reason is known for the rest. V, J and clone size derive from that table, while D and trimming were established from the DNA sequence. The table for this sample lists hundreds of thousands of clones; about 60% of them were counted only once. The top ten constitute roughly 0.88% of the sample.

Sample treatment or condition, as interpreted from the label and publication: oral pan-JAK inhibitor, 5-10 mg twice daily. Lesional scalp punch biopsies and peripheral blood were collected from alopecia areata patients. PBMCs were separated by density centrifugation and stained for CD3, CD4 and CD8, after which CD4+ and CD8+ T cells were sorted on a FACSAria. As for this clone: Its target antigen remains unknown. No base-level quality is on record; no much larger clone is a single base apart.

The receptor's source is a human donor with alopecia areata. The source material was CD4+ T cells sorted from blood, sampled around week 53, from a patient treated with tofacitinib.

In nucleotide form, the sequence is TGTGCCAGCACCAAGGGGGAGTCTCGCCCATTTAATACAGATACGCAGTATTTT. Its protein product is CASTKGESRPFNTDTQYF. The chain couples TRBV9 to TRBJ2-3; 6 matching bases give a weak D call of TRBD1. The germline V gene yields SGDLS for CDR1 and YYNGEE for CDR2. The CDR3 runs 18 amino acids, cysteine and phenylalanine included. Only the CDR3 portion is preserved as DNA: 54 bases, with reading frame beginning at the first base. Between the V and J ends, shortened by 6 bases and 3 bases respectively, the junction contains 26 bases.